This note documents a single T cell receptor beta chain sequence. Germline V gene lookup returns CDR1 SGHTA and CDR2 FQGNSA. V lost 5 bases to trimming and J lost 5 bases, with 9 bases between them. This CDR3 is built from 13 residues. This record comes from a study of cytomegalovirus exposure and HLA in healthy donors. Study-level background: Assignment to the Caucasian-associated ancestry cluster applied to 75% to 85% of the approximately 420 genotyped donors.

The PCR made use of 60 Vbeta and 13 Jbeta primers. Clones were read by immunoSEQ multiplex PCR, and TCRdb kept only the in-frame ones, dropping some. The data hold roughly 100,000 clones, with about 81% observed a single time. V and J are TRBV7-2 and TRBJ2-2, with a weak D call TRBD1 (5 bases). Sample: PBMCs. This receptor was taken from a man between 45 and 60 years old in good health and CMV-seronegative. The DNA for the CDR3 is TGTGCCAGCAGCCGTCGACAGACCGGGGAGCTGTTTTTT. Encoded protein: CASSRRQTGELFF.